What follows are 30 T cell receptor beta chains derived from one specimen sequenced in a study of cytomegalovirus exposure and HLA in healthy donors. In the PCR, 60 Vbeta and 13 Jbeta primers were used. The table came from immunoSEQ multiplex PCR; TCRdb's copy has only in-frame clones and leaves some out. The sample is made up of roughly 80,000 clones, and the top ten hold about an eighth of it. Material for sequencing was PBMCs. The receptors originated from a man in his forties or fifties in good health and CMV-seropositive.

The J gene is TRBJ1-1, the V gene TRBV27; 7 positions agree with TRBD1. This CDR3 region has 14 residues. V lost 2 bases and J lost 5; bases outside the gene matches: 5. Germline values: CDR1 MNHEY, CDR2 SMNVEV (reference sequence). The CDR3 DNA follows: TGTGCCAGCAGTTTAAGTTCAGGGGGGACTGAAGCTTTCTTT. It is translated as CASSLSSGGTEAFF.

The gene calls are TRBV4-1 and TRBJ1-1; a possible D gene is TRBD1 (6 bases). The CDR3 sequence is 14 residues long. Germline loops: CDR1 MGHRA, CDR2 YSYEKL. V lost 2 bases, J lost 3 bases, and 10 bases lay in between. CDR3 coding DNA: TGCGCCAGCAGCCAATTCGAGGGGGACACTGAAGCTTTCTTT. Its protein product is CASSQFEGDTEAFF.

This sequence joins TRBV5-1 and TRBJ2-1; D gene unclear. The CDR3 extends over 13 amino acids. Germline CDR1 and CDR2: SGHRS and YFSETQ. Trimming stripped 0 bases from V and 8 bases from J, with 9 bases between. CDR3 in DNA: TGCGCCAGCAGCTTGGAATTACTCTATGAGCAGTTCTTC. Protein: CASSLELLYEQFF. The complete variable domain, with remaining parts taken from reference TRBV5-1 and TRBJ2-1, reads KAGVTQTPRYLIKTRGQQVTLSCSPISGHRSVSWYQQTPGQGLQFLFEYFSETQRNKGNFPGRFSGRQFSNSRSEMNVSTLELGDSALYLCASSLELLYEQFFGPGTRLTVL.

The genes are TRBV5-1 and TRBJ1-4, with a tentative D call TRBD1 (5 bases). This CDR3 region has 14 residues. Germline V CDR1 and CDR2: SGHRS, YFSETQ. V was pared by 4 bases and J by 4 bases, with 11 bases between. The CDR3 is CASSPSGINEKLFF. The CDR3 DNA reads as TGCGCCAGCAGCCCCTCAGGGATTAATGAAAAACTGTTTTTT. Complete variable domain (other parts from reference TRBV5-1 and TRBJ1-4): KAGVTQTPRYLIKTRGQQVTLSCSPISGHRSVSWYQQTPGQGLQFLFEYFSETQRNKGNFPGRFSGRQFSNSRSEMNVSTLELGDSALYLCASSPSGINEKLFFGSGTQLSVL.

J is TRBJ2-3 and V is TRBV18; 9 nucleotides agree with TRBD2. V was pared by 5 bases and J by 1 base, with 4 bases of the junction left unmatched. CDR1 and CDR2 from the germline V gene are KGHSH and LQKENI. The CDR3 spans 15 residues. CDR3: CASSTLAGRTDTQYF. CDR3 coding DNA: TGTGCCAGCTCAACCCTAGCGGGGCGCACAGATACGCAGTATTTT.

The chain links TRBV12-5 to TRBJ1-1; D is uncertain. Trimming pared 6 bases from V and 5 bases from J, leaving 16 bases between. CDR3 length: 14 amino acids. Germline V gene data show CDR1 as LGHNT and CDR2 as FRNRAP. The CDR3 spells CASGSPGRLTEAFF. The CDR3 DNA reads as TGTGCTAGTGGATCCCCGGGGAGGTTGACTGAAGCTTTCTTT.

The chain couples TRBV5-1 to TRBJ2-7, with TRBD1 matching over 8 bases. The V segment lost 0 bases and the J segment 3 bases; nucleotides outside the gene matches: 5. Per the germline V gene, CDR1 is SGHRS and CDR2 is YFSETQ. The CDR3 sequence is 15 residues long. The CDR3 sequence is CASSLARGQVYEQYF. The CDR3 DNA reads TGCGCCAGCAGCTTGGCCAGGGGGCAGGTCTACGAGCAGTACTTC.

The V call is TRBV9, the J call TRBJ1-2; 9 bases fit TRBD1. From germline, CDR1 is SGDLS and CDR2 YYNGEE. V lost 0 bases, J lost 5 bases, and 14 bases stayed unmatched. This CDR3 comprises 18 residues. DNA for the CDR3: TGTGCCAGCAGCGTAGTAGGAAGGGGGACAGGGATCGATTATGGCTACACCTTC. Protein: CASSVVGRGTGIDYGYTF.

For the CDR3, the DNA is TGTGCCAGCAGCTTGGGGACAGTAGCTAACTATGGCTACACCTTC. Translation: CASSLGTVANYGYTF. This chain connects TRBV7-3 to TRBJ1-2, with TRBD1 matching 7 bases. Per germline, CDR1 SGHTA and CDR2 FQGTGA. V gave up 3 bases and J gave up 0 bases; unmatched junction bases: 4. The CDR3 is 15 amino acids.

This chain connects TRBV5-4 to TRBJ2-3; 9 positions agree with TRBD2. V shed 4 bases and J 3 bases; nucleotides not matched to a gene: 6. The CDR3 loop spans 15 amino acids. Germline CDR1 and CDR2: SGHNT and YYREEE (reference sequence). The CDR3 nucleotides are TGTGCCAGCAGCCCCCGCAGCGGGAGGACAGATACGCAGTATTTT. Amino acid sequence: CASSPRSGRTDTQYF.

The rearrangement links TRBV18 to TRBJ1-1; the D gene is possibly TRBD1 (5 bases). The CDR3 is 15 residues long. CDR1 and CDR2 from the germline V gene are KGHSH and LQKENI. Trimming pared 3 bases from V and 5 bases from J, leaving 16 bases between. CDR3 bases: TGTGCCAGCTCACCGGAAAGTTCCCCAGGGACTGAAGCTTTCTTT. It codes for CASSPESSPGTEAFF.

This chain joins TRBV5-5 and TRBJ1-2; D is unresolved. CDR3 length: 12 residues. From germline, CDR1 is SGHKS and CDR2 YYEKEE (reference sequence). V lost 0 bases, J lost 8 bases, and 8 bases lay in between. The CDR3 reads CASSLVERGYTF. The CDR3 DNA reads TGTGCCAGCAGCTTGGTGGAGCGAGGCTACACCTTC.

The chain links TRBV10-2 to TRBJ2-5; 9 nucleotides match TRBD2. This CDR3 spans 15 amino acids. J lost 2 bases, V lost 4 bases, and 5 bases had no gene match. Germline V lookup: CDR1 WSHSY, CDR2 SAAADI. The CDR3 DNA reads as TGCGCCAGCAGTGCTAGCGGGACGCTACAAGAGACCCAGTACTTC. Encoded protein: CASSASGTLQETQYF.

As to this clone: Other DNA sequences from this sample encode an identical CDR3 as well. This chain uses TRBV6-4 with TRBJ2-3, with 8 bases lining up with TRBD2. The CDR3 is 15 residues long. With 0 bases clipped from V and 1 base from J, the junction kept 0 bases outside the gene matches. CDR1 is MRHNA, CDR2 SNTAGT, per germline. Written as DNA, the CDR3 is TGTGCCAGCAGTGACTCGCGGGGGGGCACAGATACGCAGTATTTT. Translating gives CASSDSRGGTDTQYF.

Turning to this clone: One end of the junction is discordant with germline, which a read error may explain. The CDR3 sequence is CASTVANSWETQYF. For the CDR3, the DNA is TGTGCCAGCACCGTAGCAAACAGTTGGGAGACCCAGTACTTC. The chain is built from TRBV9 and TRBJ2-5; D gene uncertain. This CDR3 contains 14 residues. The germline V gene encodes CDR1 SGDLS and CDR2 YYNGEE.

The J gene is TRBJ2-7, the V gene TRBV6-1; D call uncertain. Germline CDR1 is MNHNS and CDR2 is SASEGT. Trimming cost V 3 bases and J 0 bases, with 15 bases left between them. The CDR3 length is 16 residues. The CDR3 loop is CASSDSERSSSYEQYV. In DNA form, the CDR3 reads TGTGCCAGCAGTGATAGTGAGCGATCCAGCTCCTACGAGCAGTACGTC.

This chain joins TRBV7-3 and TRBJ1-3; no reliable D call. This CDR3 contains 14 residues. Germline V lookup: CDR1 SGHTA, CDR2 FQGTGA. Between the trimmed V and J ends, which lost 5 bases and 2 bases, there was a span of 10 bases. This chain's CDR3 is CASSPTPTGNTIYF. CDR3 sequence (DNA): TGTGCCAGCAGCCCCACTCCTACTGGAAACACCATATATTTT.

The V call is TRBV11-3, the J call TRBJ1-3; 7 bases align to TRBD1. Germline-derived CDR1 and CDR2 are SGHNT and YENEEA. V was pared by 4 bases and J by 4 bases, with 1 base of the junction left unmatched. The CDR3 consists of 13 residues. The CDR3 is CASSSTGGNTIYF. The CDR3 DNA is TGTGCCAGCAGCTCGACAGGGGGAAACACCATATATTTT.

This chain joins TRBV5-4 and TRBJ2-7; D unclear. The CDR3 loop spans 13 amino acids. The V end lost 2 bases, the J end lost 1 base, and 7 bases lay between the germline ends. The germline gives CDR1 SGHNT, CDR2 YYREEE (reference sequence). The CDR3 sequence: CASSFSRSYEQYF. Here the CDR3 DNA reads TGTGCCAGCAGCTTTAGCCGATCCTACGAGCAGTACTTC.

The chain employs TRBV2 and TRBJ2-7; D not certain. The CDR3 sequence is 14 residues long. Per germline, CDR1 SNHLY and CDR2 FYNNEI. Trimming removed 6 bases from V and 7 bases from J, with 19 bases in between. The CDR3 DNA is TGTGCCAGCAGGGCAACCGACACGCCCGGAGAGCAGTACTTC. This gives the protein CASRATDTPGEQYF.

The rearrangement links TRBV6-4 to TRBJ2-5, with 13 bases lining up with TRBD2. Germline CDR1 and CDR2: MRHNA and SNTAGT. Unmatched junction bases numbered 0, after V lost 3 bases and J lost 2 bases. The CDR3 contains 15 residues. CDR3 in DNA: TGTGCCAGCAGTGAACTAGCGGGGGGGCAAGAGACCCAGTACTTC. Translating gives CASSELAGGQETQYF.

The V and J genes are TRBV6-1 and TRBJ1-2, with 9 bases lining up with TRBD1. Per the germline V gene, CDR1 is MNHNS and CDR2 is SASEGT. The junction had 10 bases not matched to a gene; V was cut back by 6 bases and J by 5 bases. This CDR3 is built from 15 residues. The CDR3 sequence: CASRTGGTGRYGYTF. The CDR3 DNA sequence: TGTGCCAGCAGGACCGGGGGGACAGGGCGATATGGCTACACCTTC.

The J gene is TRBJ1-6, the V gene TRBV18, with 7 bases lining up with TRBD1. V shed 2 bases, J shed 5 bases, and the junction held 9 bases outside the gene matches. The CDR3 covers 17 residues. The germline gives CDR1 KGHSH, CDR2 LQKENI. The DNA of the CDR3 is TGTGCCAGCTCACCATACCGGGACAGAGAGAATAATTCACCCCTCCACTTT. As protein: CASSPYRDRENNSPLHF.

The rearrangement joins TRBV6-5 to TRBJ1-2; D not certain. The V gene's germline CDR1 is MNHEY and CDR2 SVGAGI. V shed 0 bases and J shed 1 base, with 9 bases lying between them. The CDR3 sequence is 15 residues long. CDR3 sequence: CASSYSEGGNYGYTF. CDR3 coding DNA: TGTGCCAGCAGTTACTCGGAGGGCGGTAACTATGGCTACACCTTC.

The chain employs TRBV6-1 and TRBJ2-7, with TRBD2 identical over 11 bases. Germline V lookup: CDR1 MNHNS, CDR2 SASEGT. There are 16 residues in the CDR3. The V gene end was trimmed by 2 bases and the J gene end by 0 bases; junction bases not matched to a gene: 3. CDR3 amino acids: CASSELAGGLSYEQYF. The CDR3 bases are TGTGCCAGCAGTGAACTAGCGGGAGGACTCTCCTACGAGCAGTACTTC.

A remark on this clone: The sample holds other DNA sequences that translate to the same CDR3. The chain joins TRBV6-1 to TRBJ2-7; D remains unclear. Germline loops: CDR1 MNHNS, CDR2 SASEGT. This CDR3 is 13 amino acids long. CDR3 sequence (DNA): TGTGCCAGCATCTCCCCGCCGGGTTACGAGCAATACGTC. Amino acid sequence: CASISPPGYEQYV.

This chain uses TRBV19 with TRBJ2-6, with TRBD1 matching 8 bases. After removal of 6 bases from V and 2 bases from J, the junction contained 18 bases not matched to a gene. The CDR3 consists of 20 residues. CDR1 is LNHDA and CDR2 is SQIVND in the germline V gene (reference sequence). Here the CDR3 DNA reads TGTGCCAGTAGAGCGCCCTTAGGGACAGGCCGTGAAGCTGGGGCCAACGTCCTGACTTTC. Translation: CASRAPLGTGREAGANVLTF. Full variable domain (remainder filled in from reference TRBV19 and TRBJ2-6): DGGITQSPKYLFRKEGQNVTLSCEQNLNHDAMYWYRQDPGQGLRLIYYSQIVNDFQKGDIAEGYSVSREKKESFPLTVTSAQKNPTAFYLCASRAPLGTGREAGANVLTFGAGSRLTVL.

V and J are TRBV29-1 and TRBJ2-1; TRBD2 matches 14 bases. J gave up 5 bases and V 3 bases, and 3 bases lay outside the gene matches. CDR3 size: 15 residues. CDR1 and CDR2 from the germline V gene are SQVTM and ANQGSEA. CDR3 nucleotide sequence: TGCAGCGTTGACGGGACTAGCGGGAGAAACAATGAGCAGTTCTTC. The encoded protein is CSVDGTSGRNNEQFF.

The gene calls are TRBV6-1 and TRBJ2-3; D perhaps matches TRBD2 (5 bases). Trimming left V 0 bases short and J 11 bases short, with 12 bases between. The CDR3 is 13 amino acids. Germline V gives CDR1 MNHNS, CDR2 SASEGT. The CDR3 protein is CASSEAEGGKQYF. The CDR3 region has the DNA TGTGCCAGCAGTGAAGCAGAGGGTGGAAAGCAGTATTTT.

The chain carries TRBV9 and TRBJ2-5; D might be TRBD2 (5 bases). From germline, CDR1 is SGDLS and CDR2 YYNGEE. Trimming took off 0 bases at V and 8 bases at J, with 11 bases between the two ends. This CDR3 has 13 amino acids. Here the CDR3 DNA reads TGTGCCAGCAGCGTAGCCGTCCGGGATACCCAGTACTTC. This sequence encodes CASSVAVRDTQYF.